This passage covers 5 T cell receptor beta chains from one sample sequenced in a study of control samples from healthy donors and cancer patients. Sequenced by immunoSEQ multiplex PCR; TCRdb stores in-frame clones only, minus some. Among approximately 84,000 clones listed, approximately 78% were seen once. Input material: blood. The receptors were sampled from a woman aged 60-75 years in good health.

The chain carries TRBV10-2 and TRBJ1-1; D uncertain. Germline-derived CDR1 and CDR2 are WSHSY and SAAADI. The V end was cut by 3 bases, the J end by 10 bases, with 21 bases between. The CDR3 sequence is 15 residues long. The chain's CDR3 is CASSDTSGSSEAAFF. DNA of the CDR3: TGCGCCAGCAGTGACACATCCGGGTCCTCCGAGGCAGCTTTCTTT.

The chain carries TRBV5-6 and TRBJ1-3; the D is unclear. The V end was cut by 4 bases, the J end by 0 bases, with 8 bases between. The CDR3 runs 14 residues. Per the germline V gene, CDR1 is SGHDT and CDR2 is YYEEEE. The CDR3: CASSAQTSGNTIYF. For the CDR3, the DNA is TGTGCCAGCAGCGCACAGACCTCTGGAAACACCATATATTTT.

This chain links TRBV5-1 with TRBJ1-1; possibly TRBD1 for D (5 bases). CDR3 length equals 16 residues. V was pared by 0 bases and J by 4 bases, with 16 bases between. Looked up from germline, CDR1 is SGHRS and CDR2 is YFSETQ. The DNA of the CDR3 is TGCGCCAGCAGCTTGGTTCAAGTTCAGGGAGGCACTGAAGCTTTCTTT. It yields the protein CASSLVQVQGGTEAFF.

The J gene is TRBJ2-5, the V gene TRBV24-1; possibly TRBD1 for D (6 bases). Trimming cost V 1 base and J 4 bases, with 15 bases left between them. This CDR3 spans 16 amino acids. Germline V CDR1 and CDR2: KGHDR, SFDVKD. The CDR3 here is CATSDFRQGWPETQYF. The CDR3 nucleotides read TGTGCCACCAGTGATTTTAGGCAGGGGTGGCCAGAGACCCAGTACTTC.

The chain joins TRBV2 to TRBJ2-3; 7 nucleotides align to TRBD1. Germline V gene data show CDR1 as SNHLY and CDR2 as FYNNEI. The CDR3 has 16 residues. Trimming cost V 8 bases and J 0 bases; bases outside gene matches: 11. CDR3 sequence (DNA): TGTGCCAGCGTGAGTCCCCCGGGACAGAGCACAGATACGCAGTATTTT. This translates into CASVSPPGQSTDTQYF.